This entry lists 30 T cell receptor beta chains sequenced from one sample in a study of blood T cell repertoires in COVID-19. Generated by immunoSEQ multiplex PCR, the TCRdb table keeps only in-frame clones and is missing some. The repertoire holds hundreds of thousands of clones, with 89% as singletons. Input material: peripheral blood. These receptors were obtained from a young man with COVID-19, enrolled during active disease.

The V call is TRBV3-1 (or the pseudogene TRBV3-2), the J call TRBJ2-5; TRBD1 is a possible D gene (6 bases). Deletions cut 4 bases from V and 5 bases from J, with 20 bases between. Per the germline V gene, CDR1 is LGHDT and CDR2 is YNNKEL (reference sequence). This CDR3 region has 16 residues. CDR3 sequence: CASSPLGQMPLETQYF. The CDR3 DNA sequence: TGTGCCAGCAGCCCTTTAGGACAGATGCCTTTGGAGACCCAGTACTTC.

DNA of the CDR3: TGTGCCAGCAGTACCCTGTCTAGCGGGGGATACGAGCAGTACTTC. Translated: CASSTLSSGGYEQYF. The rearrangement links TRBV6-5 to TRBJ2-7, with 10 nucleotides matching TRBD2. Germline V gene sequence: CDR1 MNHEY, CDR2 SVGAGI. The V and J ends lost 5 bases and 4 bases, in that order; junction bases with no gene match: 8. The CDR3 extends over 15 amino acids.

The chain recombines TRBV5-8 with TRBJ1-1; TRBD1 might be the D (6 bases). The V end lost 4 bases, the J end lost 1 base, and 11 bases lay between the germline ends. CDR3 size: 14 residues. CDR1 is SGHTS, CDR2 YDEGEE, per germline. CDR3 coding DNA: TGTGCCAGCAGCCTGGGACATAGGAACACTGAAGCTTTCTTT. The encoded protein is CASSLGHRNTEAFF.

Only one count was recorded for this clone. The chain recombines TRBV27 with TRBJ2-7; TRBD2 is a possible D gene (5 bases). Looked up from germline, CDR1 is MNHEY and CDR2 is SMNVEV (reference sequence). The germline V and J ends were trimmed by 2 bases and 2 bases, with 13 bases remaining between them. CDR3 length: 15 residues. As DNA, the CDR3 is TGTGCCAGCAGTTTAGTCGGGAATTCTCCCTACGAGCAGTACTTC. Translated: CASSLVGNSPYEQYF.

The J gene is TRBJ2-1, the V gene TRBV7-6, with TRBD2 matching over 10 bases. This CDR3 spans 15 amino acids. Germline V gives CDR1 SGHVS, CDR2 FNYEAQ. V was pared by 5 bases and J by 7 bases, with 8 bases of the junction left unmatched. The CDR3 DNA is TGTGCCAGCAGCCGATCTAGCGGGAGTAGAAATGAGCAGTTCTTC. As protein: CASSRSSGSRNEQFF.

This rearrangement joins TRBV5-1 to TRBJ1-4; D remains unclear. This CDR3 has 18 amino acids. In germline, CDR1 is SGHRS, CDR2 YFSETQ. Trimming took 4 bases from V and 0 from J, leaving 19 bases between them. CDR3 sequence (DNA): TGCGCCAGCAGCGTAGGGAGGATCCCGCCTGCAACTAATGAAAAACTGTTTTTT. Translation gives CASSVGRIPPATNEKLFF.

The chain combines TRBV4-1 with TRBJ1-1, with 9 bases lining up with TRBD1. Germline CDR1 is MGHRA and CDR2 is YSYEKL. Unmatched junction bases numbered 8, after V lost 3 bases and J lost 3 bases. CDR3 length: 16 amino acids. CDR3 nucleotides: TGCGCCAGCAGCCATGATGGGACAGGGAGGTACACTGAAGCTTTCTTT. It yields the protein CASSHDGTGRYTEAFF.

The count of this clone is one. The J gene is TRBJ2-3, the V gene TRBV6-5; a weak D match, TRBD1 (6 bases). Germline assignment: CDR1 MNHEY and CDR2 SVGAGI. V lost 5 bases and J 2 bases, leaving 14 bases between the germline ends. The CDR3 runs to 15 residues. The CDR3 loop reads CASSPPQGSTDTQYF. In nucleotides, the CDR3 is TGTGCCAGCAGTCCTCCACAGGGATCCACAGATACGCAGTATTTT.

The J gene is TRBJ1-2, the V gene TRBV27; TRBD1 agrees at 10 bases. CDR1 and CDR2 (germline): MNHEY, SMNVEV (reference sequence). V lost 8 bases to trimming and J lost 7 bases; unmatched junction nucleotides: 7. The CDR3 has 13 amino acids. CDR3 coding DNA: TGTGCCAGCGGGGGACAGGGGAATTCTGGCTACACCTTC. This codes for CASGGQGNSGYTF.

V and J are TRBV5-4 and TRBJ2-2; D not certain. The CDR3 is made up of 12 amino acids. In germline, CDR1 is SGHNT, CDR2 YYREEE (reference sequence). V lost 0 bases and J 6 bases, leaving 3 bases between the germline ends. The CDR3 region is CASSLDSGELFF. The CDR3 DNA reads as TGTGCCAGCAGCTTGGACTCCGGGGAGCTGTTTTTT.

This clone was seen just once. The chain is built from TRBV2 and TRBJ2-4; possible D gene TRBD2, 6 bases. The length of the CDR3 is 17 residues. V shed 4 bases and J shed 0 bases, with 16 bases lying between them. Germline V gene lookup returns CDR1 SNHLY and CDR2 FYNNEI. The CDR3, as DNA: TGTGCCAGCAGTGGGTACGGGGGAGCCTTAGCCAAAAACATTCAGTACTTC. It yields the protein CASSGYGGALAKNIQYF.

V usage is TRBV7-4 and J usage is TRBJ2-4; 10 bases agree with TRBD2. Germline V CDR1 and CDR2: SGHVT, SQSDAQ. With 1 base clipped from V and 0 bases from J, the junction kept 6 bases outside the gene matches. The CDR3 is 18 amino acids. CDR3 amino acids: CASSLVSSGSRAKNIQYF. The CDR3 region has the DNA TGTGCCAGCAGCTTAGTATCTAGCGGGAGCCGAGCCAAAAACATTCAGTACTTC. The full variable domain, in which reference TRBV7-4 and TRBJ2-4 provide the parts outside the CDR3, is GAGVSQSPRYKVAKRGRDVALRCDSISGHVTLYWYRQTLGQGSEVLTYSQSDAQRDKSGRPSGRFSAERPERSVSTLKIQRTEQGDSAVYLCASSLVSSGSRAKNIQYFGAGTRLSVL.

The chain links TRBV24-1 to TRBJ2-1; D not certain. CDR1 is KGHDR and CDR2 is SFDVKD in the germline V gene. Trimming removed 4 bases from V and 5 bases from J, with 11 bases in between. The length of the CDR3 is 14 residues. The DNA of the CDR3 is TGTGCCACCAGTGACCCTCGTACTAACAATGAGCAGTTCTTC. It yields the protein CATSDPRTNNEQFF.

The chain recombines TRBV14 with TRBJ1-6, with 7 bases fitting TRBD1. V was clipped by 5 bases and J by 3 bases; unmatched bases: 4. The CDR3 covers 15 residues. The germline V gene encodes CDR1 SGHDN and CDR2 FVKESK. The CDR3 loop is CASSIRTGYNSPLHF. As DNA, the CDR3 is TGTGCCAGCAGCATCCGGACAGGCTATAATTCACCCCTCCACTTT.

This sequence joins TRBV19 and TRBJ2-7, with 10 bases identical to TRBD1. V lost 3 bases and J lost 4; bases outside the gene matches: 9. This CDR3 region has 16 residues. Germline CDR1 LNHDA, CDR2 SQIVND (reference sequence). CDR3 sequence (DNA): TGTGCCAGTAGTATGCACCTTCGGGACAGGGGTTACGAGCAGTACTTC. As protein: CASSMHLRDRGYEQYF.

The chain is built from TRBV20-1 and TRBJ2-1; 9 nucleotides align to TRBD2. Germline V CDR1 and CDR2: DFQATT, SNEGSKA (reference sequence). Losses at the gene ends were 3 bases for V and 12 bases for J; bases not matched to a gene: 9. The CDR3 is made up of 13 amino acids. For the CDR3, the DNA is TGCAGTGCTAGTCTAGCGGGGACCAGGGGGCAGTTCTTC. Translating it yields CSASLAGTRGQFF.

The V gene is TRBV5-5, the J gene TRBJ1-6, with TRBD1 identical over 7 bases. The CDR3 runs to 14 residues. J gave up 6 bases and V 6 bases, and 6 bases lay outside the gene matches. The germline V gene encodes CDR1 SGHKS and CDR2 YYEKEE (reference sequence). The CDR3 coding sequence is TGTGCCAGCACGACAGGGTTGGGTAATTCACCCCTCCACTTT. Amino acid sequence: CASTTGLGNSPLHF.

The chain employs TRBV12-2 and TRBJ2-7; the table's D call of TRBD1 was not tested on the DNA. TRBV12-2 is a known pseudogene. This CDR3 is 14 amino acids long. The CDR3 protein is CASRHGQGPCEQYF. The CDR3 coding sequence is TGTGCAAGTCGCCATGGACAGGGGCCCTGCGAGCAGTACTTC.

The CDR3 reads CASSPTSGANDEQFF. The CDR3 region has the DNA TGCGCCAGCAGCCCTACTAGCGGGGCCAACGATGAGCAGTTCTTC. This sequence joins TRBV4-1 and TRBJ2-1; 10 nucleotides agree with TRBD2. J was trimmed by 8 bases and V by 4 bases; bases with no gene match: 8. Per germline, CDR1 MGHRA and CDR2 YSYEKL. CDR3 length equals 15 residues.

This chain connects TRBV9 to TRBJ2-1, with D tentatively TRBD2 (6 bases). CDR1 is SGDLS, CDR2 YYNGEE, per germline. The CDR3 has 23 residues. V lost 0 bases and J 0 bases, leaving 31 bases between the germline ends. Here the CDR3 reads CASSVGRMRKTTEDYSSYNEQFF. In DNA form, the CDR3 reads TGTGCCAGCAGCGTAGGGAGGATGCGCAAGACGACAGAGGACTATAGCTCCTACAATGAGCAGTTCTTC. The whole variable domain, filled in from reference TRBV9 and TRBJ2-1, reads DSGVTQTPKHLITATGQRVTLRCSPRSGDLSVYWYQQSLDQGLQFLIQYYNGEERAKGNILERFSAQQFPDLHSELNLSSLELGDSALYFCASSVGRMRKTTEDYSSYNEQFFGPGTRLTVL.

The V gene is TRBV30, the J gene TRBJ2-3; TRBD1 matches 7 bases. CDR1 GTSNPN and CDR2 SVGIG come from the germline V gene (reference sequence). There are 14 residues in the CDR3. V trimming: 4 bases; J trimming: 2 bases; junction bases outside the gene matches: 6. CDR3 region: CAWTQTGLTDTQYF. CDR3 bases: TGTGCCTGGACCCAGACAGGGCTCACAGATACGCAGTATTTT.

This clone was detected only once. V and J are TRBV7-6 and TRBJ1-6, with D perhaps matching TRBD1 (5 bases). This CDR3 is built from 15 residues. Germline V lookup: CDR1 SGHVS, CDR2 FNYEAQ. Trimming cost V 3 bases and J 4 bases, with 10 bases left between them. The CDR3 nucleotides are TGTGCCAGCAGCTTGAACAGGCCTTATAATTCACCCCTCCACTTT. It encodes CASSLNRPYNSPLHF.

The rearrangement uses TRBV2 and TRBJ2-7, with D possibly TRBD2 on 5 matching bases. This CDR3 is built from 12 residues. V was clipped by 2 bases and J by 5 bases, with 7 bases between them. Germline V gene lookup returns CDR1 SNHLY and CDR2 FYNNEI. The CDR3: CASSELGDEQYF. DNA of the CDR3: TGTGCCAGCAGTGAACTCGGGGACGAGCAGTACTTC.

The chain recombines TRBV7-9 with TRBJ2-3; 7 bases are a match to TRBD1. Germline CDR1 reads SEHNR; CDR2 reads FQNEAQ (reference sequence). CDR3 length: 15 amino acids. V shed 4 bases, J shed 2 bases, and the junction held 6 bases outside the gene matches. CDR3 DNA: TGTGCCAGCAGCTCGGGACAGACATACACAGATACGCAGTATTTT. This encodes CASSSGQTYTDTQYF.

The CDR3 sequence is CASSQDMDFGQEGNTIYF. DNA of the CDR3: TGTGCCAGCAGCCAAGATATGGACTTCGGACAGGAGGGAAACACCATATATTTT. The chain links TRBV3-1 (or the pseudogene TRBV3-2) to TRBJ1-3, with TRBD1 matching over 7 bases. Germline assignment: CDR1 LGHDT and CDR2 YNNKEL (reference sequence). CDR3 size: 18 residues. The V and J ends lost 0 bases and 4 bases, in that order; junction bases with no gene match: 12.

Here the CDR3 reads CASSLGQGRGSYEQYF. The CDR3 DNA follows: TGTGCCAGCAGCTTGGGACAGGGGAGGGGGTCCTACGAGCAGTACTTC. The rearrangement joins TRBV5-5 to TRBJ2-7; TRBD1 is a possible D gene (8 bases). The CDR3 is 16 amino acids. V gave up 0 bases and J gave up 1 base, with 14 bases separating them. Per the germline V gene, CDR1 is SGHKS and CDR2 is YYEKEE (reference sequence).

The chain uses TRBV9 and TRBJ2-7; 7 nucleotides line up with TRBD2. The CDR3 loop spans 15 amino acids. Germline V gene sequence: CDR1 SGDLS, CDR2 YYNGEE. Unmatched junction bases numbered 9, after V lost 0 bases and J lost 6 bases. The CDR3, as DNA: TGTGCCAGCAGCGTAGGTGCGGGAGACCCTCGCGAGCAGTACTTC. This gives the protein CASSVGAGDPREQYF.

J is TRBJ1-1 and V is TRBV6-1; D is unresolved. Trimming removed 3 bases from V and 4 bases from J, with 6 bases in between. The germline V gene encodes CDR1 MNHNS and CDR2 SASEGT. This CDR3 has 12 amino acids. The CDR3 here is CASSEGGTEAFF. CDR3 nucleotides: TGTGCCAGCAGTGAGGGAGGCACTGAAGCTTTCTTT.

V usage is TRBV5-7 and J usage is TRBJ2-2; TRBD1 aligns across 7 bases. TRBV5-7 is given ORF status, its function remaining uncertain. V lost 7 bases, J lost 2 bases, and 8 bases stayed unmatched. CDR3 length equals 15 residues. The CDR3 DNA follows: TGTGCCAGCCCGGGCCGGGACAGCAACACCGGGGAGCTGTTTTTT. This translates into CASPGRDSNTGELFF.

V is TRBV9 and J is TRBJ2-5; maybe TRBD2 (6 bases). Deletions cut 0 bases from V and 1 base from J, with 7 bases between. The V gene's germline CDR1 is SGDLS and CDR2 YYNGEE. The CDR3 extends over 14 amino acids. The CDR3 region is CASSVGGVQETQYF. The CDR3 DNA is TGTGCCAGCAGCGTAGGGGGGGTCCAAGAGACCCAGTACTTC.